This T cell receptor beta chain was retrieved from a study of blood T cell repertoires in COVID-19. The V end was cut by 3 bases, the J end by 2 bases, with 17 bases between. Per germline, CDR1 MNHEY and CDR2 SMNVEV (reference sequence). The CDR3 sequence is 16 residues long. In the authors' methods: By means of reference gene primer amplification, nucleated cell counts were estimated. Measured with immunoSEQ multiplex PCR; TCRdb has only the in-frame clones, and not every one. The D gene and trimming were derived from the DNA, and the V and J assignments and clone size from that table. The sample has some 500,000 clones; approximately 87% are singletons. Participant ages covered about 18 to 89 years across 24 US areas.

The V call is TRBV27, the J call TRBJ2-7, with D possibly being TRBD2 (6 bases). The receptor was isolated from a woman aged 40 to 50 who had recovered from COVID-19. Sequencing input: PBMCs or T cells enriched from blood (not recorded which). CDR3 loop: CASSFSTGVVTYEQYF. Here the CDR3 DNA reads TGTGCCAGCAGTTTCTCGACGGGAGTAGTAACCTACGAGCAGTACTTC.